The sample holds a few counts of the clone carrying this TCR beta chain. Its antigen is currently unknown. This entry is derived from a study of sequential checkpoint blockade in melanoma. Looking at the study overall: TCRbeta immunosequencing was performed on DNA from roughly 91 pretreatment melanoma tumor samples. Matched biopsies came pretreatment and at week 13 for around 24 patients.

Study conclusions and caveats: T-cell fraction and clonality followed PD-L1 and CD8+ counts, not mutational load.

As to treatment: randomized to nivolumab then ipilimumab (arm A) or the reverse (arm B). CDR3 length equals 15 residues. The V end was cut by 7 bases, the J end by 1 base, with 11 bases between. The assay was immunoSEQ multiplex PCR, and TCRdb's table has in-frame clones only and misses some. The table includes roughly 20,000 clones, around 25% detected once. The TCR sequence derives from a human donor with melanoma. The source was tumor tissue (inferred from file names), collected from a patient given nivolumab and ipilimumab in sequence. J is TRBJ2-6 and V is TRBV23-1; the D is unclear. TRBV23-1 is identified as an open reading frame with a role that is uncertain. This chain's CDR3 is CASTPALSGANVLTF. As DNA, the CDR3 is TGCGCCAGCACCCCTGCCTTATCTGGGGCCAACGTCCTGACTTTC.